This TCR beta chain was retrieved from a study of blood T cell repertoires in COVID-19. Study at large: The United States, Italy and Spain were the sources of the acute and convalescent COVID-19 samples.

Cohorts were based on clinical histories the participants reported. Recovered Cohort 3 donors showed two negative PCRs, clearance, or symptom resolution. Authors' methods: Amplification from reference gene primers served as the basis for estimated nucleated cell counts. TCRdb's table, derived via immunoSEQ multiplex PCR, lists solely in-frame clones and lacks some. That table furnishes V, J and clone size, whereas the DNA furnished D and trimming. The data contain hundreds of thousands of clones, about nine tenths of them singletons. Per germline, CDR1 SGHKS and CDR2 YYEKEE (reference sequence). Trimming at V came to 4 bases and at J to 3 bases, leaving 9 bases not matched to a gene. This CDR3 has 17 residues.

The source of this sequence is a middle-aged woman who had recovered from COVID-19. Sample: PBMCs or T cells enriched from blood (not recorded which). This chain links TRBV5-5 with TRBJ2-7; 14 bases agree with TRBD2. The CDR3 sequence: CASSPGLAGVPIYEQYF. CDR3 in DNA: TGTGCCAGCAGCCCGGGACTAGCGGGAGTCCCCATCTACGAGCAGTACTTC.